This TCR beta chain was captured in a study of cytotoxic CD8 clonotypes in ibrutinib-treated CLL. A note on this clone: This sample also contains other DNA sequences that code for the same CDR3.

Only in-frame clones appear in the TCRdb table, and some are missing; sequencing was by immunoSEQ multiplex PCR. This sample yields a few hundred thousand clones, of which roughly 80% are seen a single time; over 5.5% belongs to the top ten. This receptor was taken from a human donor with chronic lymphocytic leukemia. The sample in question was PBMCs, obtained before ibrutinib treatment.

The CDR3 spells CASSTSDTQYF. The DNA of the CDR3 is TGTGCCAGCAGTACCTCAGATACGCAGTATTTT. The J gene is TRBJ2-3, the V gene TRBV27; D is ambiguous. Germline V gene sequence: CDR1 MNHEY, CDR2 SMNVEV (reference sequence). Trimming took off 5 bases at V and 4 bases at J, with 4 bases between the two ends. There are 11 residues in the CDR3.